The 14 T cell receptor beta chains below come from one sample, sequenced in a study of cytomegalovirus exposure and HLA in healthy donors. Researchers ran the PCR with 60 Vbeta and 13 Jbeta primers. TCRdb keeps only in-frame clones here, not all; method: immunoSEQ multiplex PCR. The sample consists of roughly 240,000 clones, around four fifths of them appearing once. Sequences were obtained from PBMCs. The receptors come from a boy aged 10-17 years in good health and CMV-seronegative.

The V call is TRBV5-4, the J call TRBJ2-7; D remains unclear. V was cut by 4 bases and J by 4 bases, with 15 bases left in between. CDR1 and CDR2 (germline): SGHNT, YYREEE (reference sequence). The CDR3 loop spans 14 amino acids. For the CDR3, the DNA is TGTGCCAGCAGCCGAAGCCCAGACAATTACGAGCAGTACTTC. Protein: CASSRSPDNYEQYF.

The rearrangement links TRBV5-1 to TRBJ2-5; TRBD1 aligns across 9 bases. Per the germline V gene, CDR1 is SGHRS and CDR2 is YFSETQ. This CDR3 is 18 amino acids long. V shed 0 bases and J 0 bases; nucleotides not matched to a gene: 9. CDR3 sequence reads: CASSLAGQGVGYQETQYF. The CDR3 DNA reads TGCGCCAGCAGCTTGGCGGGACAGGGAGTAGGGTACCAAGAGACCCAGTACTTC.

The rearrangement uses TRBV15 and TRBJ1-5; 8 bases line up with TRBD1. The germline V gene has CDR1 LNHNV and CDR2 YYDKDF (reference sequence). The J segment lost 3 bases and the V segment lost 0 bases, leaving 7 bases of the junction unmatched. The CDR3 covers 17 residues. The CDR3 region is CATSRDPGTGSNQPQHF. In DNA, the CDR3 is TGTGCCACCAGCAGAGATCCCGGGACAGGCTCCAATCAGCCCCAGCATTTT.

This clone was observed a handful of times. V and J are TRBV7-2 and TRBJ2-7, with D perhaps matching TRBD2 (6 bases). With 3 bases removed from V and 1 base from J, the gap between germline ends came to 7 bases. There are 13 residues in the CDR3. CDR1 and CDR2 from the germline V gene are SGHTA and FQGNSA. In nucleotides, the CDR3 is TGTGCCAGCAGCTTCAGCGGGTCCTACGAGCAGTACTTC. The encoded protein is CASSFSGSYEQYF.

The chain is built from TRBV6-5 and TRBJ1-1; D is perhaps TRBD1 (5 bases). The V gene's germline CDR1 is MNHEY and CDR2 SVGAGI. Between the trimmed V and J ends, which lost 0 bases and 3 bases, there was a span of 8 bases. The CDR3 has 14 residues. CDR3 sequence: CASSYSRGYTEAFF. The CDR3 DNA follows: TGTGCCAGCAGTTACTCTAGGGGTTACACTGAAGCTTTCTTT.

The chain links TRBV7-2 to TRBJ2-1, with D possibly being TRBD2 (7 bases). The germline V and J ends were trimmed by 0 bases and 3 bases, with 12 bases remaining between them. This CDR3 is 16 amino acids long. CDR1 is SGHTA, CDR2 FQGNSA, per germline. The CDR3 here is CASSLARGAVYNEQFF. Written as DNA, the CDR3 is TGTGCCAGCAGCTTAGCACGGGGGGCGGTCTACAATGAGCAGTTCTTC.

The chain links TRBV7-8 to TRBJ1-2; 7 nucleotides align to TRBD1. Per the germline V gene, CDR1 is SGHVS and CDR2 is FQNEAQ. The CDR3 has 14 residues. J gave up 8 bases and V 6 bases, and 12 bases lay outside the gene matches. The CDR3 DNA is TGTGCCAGCAGTCACGGACAGGACACAGGAGGCTACACCTTC. Its translation: CASSHGQDTGGYTF.

The chain couples TRBV19 to TRBJ1-2, with D perhaps TRBD1 (5 bases). V was pared by 7 bases and J by 0 bases, with 12 bases between. Germline V gene lookup returns CDR1 LNHDA and CDR2 SQIVND (reference sequence). The CDR3 contains 14 residues. In DNA, the CDR3 is TGTGCCAGTACCCACGGGGGGACTAACTATGGCTACACCTTC. This sequence encodes CASTHGGTNYGYTF.

This clone was observed once. This chain uses TRBV13 with TRBJ2-3; 13 bases align to TRBD2. The V gene's germline CDR1 is PRHDT and CDR2 FYEKMQ (reference sequence). This CDR3 has 18 residues. The V and J ends lost 3 bases and 0 bases, in that order; junction bases with no gene match: 6. The CDR3 sequence is CASSFGLAGVSSTDTQYF. The CDR3 nucleotides are TGTGCCAGCAGCTTTGGACTAGCGGGGGTGTCTAGCACAGATACGCAGTATTTT.

As for this clone: A junction boundary mismatches the germline segment, possibly from a read error. The V call is TRBV7-2, the J call TRBJ2-3; 7 positions match TRBD1. This CDR3 is 15 amino acids long. The germline gives CDR1 SGHTA, CDR2 FQGNSA. The CDR3 sequence: CVSSASRGRSDTQYF. CDR3 nucleotide sequence: TGTGTCAGCAGCGCCTCGAGGGGGCGGTCAGATACGCAGTATTTT.

This sequence joins TRBV6-6 and TRBJ2-1; D ambiguous. The germline V gene has CDR1 MNHNY and CDR2 SVGAGI (reference sequence). CDR3 length: 12 amino acids. V lost 6 bases to trimming and J lost 5 bases, with 8 bases between them. The CDR3 spells CASSTFNNEQFF. CDR3 DNA: TGTGCCAGCAGCACTTTTAACAATGAGCAGTTCTTC.

The chain has TRBV19 and TRBJ1-4; TRBD1 matches at 7 bases. Germline assignment: CDR1 LNHDA and CDR2 SQIVND (reference sequence). The CDR3 has 14 residues. Trimming removed 6 bases from V and 6 bases from J; junction bases left unmatched: 7. CDR3 loop: CASSPGTADEKLFF. For the CDR3, the DNA is TGTGCCAGTAGCCCAGGGACAGCGGATGAAAAACTGTTTTTT.

The sample holds a few counts of this clone. The rearrangement links TRBV5-1 to TRBJ1-1; TRBD1 matches at 10 bases. Trimming removed 0 bases from V and 5 bases from J; junction bases left unmatched: 4. This CDR3 contains 15 residues. The germline gives CDR1 SGHRS, CDR2 YFSETQ. The CDR3 here is CASSLGQGALTEAFF. In DNA form, the CDR3 reads TGCGCCAGCAGCTTGGGACAGGGGGCGCTGACTGAAGCTTTCTTT.

The chain uses TRBV2 and TRBJ2-7; D not resolved. CDR1 is SNHLY and CDR2 is FYNNEI in the germline V gene. The CDR3 is 13 amino acids. Trimming cost V 11 bases and J 2 bases, with 16 bases left between them. The CDR3: CAVRPGRTYEQYF. CDR3 bases: TGTGCCGTTCGGCCAGGAAGGACCTACGAGCAGTACTTC.